This is a list of T cell receptor beta chains from one sample in a study of shared clonotypes between healthy human individuals. TCRdb's table, derived via immunoSEQ multiplex PCR, lists solely in-frame clones and lacks some. The repertoire holds 530,000 or so clones, with around 79% as singletons. The specimen was PBMCs. The receptors stem from a woman aged 35 to 49 in good health. Some clones in this sample may be carry-over from other donors' samples. The CDR3 runs from the conserved cysteine through the conserved F or W. Fields, in order: D gene, V gene, J gene, clone size, CDR3 DNA, CDR3 protein. A D gene is named only where the DNA matches it firmly. Expanded clones get a size class; other rows say once, few or many, or leave the size out.

D gene: TRBD2
V gene: TRBV15
J gene: TRBJ2-7
clone size: NA
CDR3 DNA: TGTGCCACCAGCCCTACGACTAGCGGACCCTACGAGCAGTACTTC
CDR3 protein: CATSPTTSGPYEQYF

D gene: NA
V gene: TRBV11-3
J gene: TRBJ2-2
clone size: NA
CDR3 DNA: TGTGCCAGCAGCAGGAGTCAGGGTGTGGGCACCGGGGAGCTGTTTTTT
CDR3 protein: CASSRSQGVGTGELFF

D gene: NA
V gene: TRBV6-6
J gene: TRBJ1-1
clone size: NA
CDR3 DNA: TGTGCCAGCATTGACAGGTCGCTGAACACTGAAGCTTTCTTT
CDR3 protein: CASIDRSLNTEAFF

D gene: NA
V gene: TRBV5-1
J gene: TRBJ2-7
clone size: few
CDR3 DNA: TGCGCCAGCAGCTTGGCCTCCCTATACGAGCAGTACTTC
CDR3 protein: CASSLASLYEQYF

D gene: TRBD1
V gene: TRBV6-6
J gene: TRBJ1-6
clone size: NA
CDR3 DNA: TGTGCCAGCAGTTATCGGTTTAGGGACAGCGACTCACCCCTCCACTTT
CDR3 protein: CASSYRFRDSDSPLHF

D gene: NA
V gene: TRBV29-1
J gene: TRBJ1-6
clone size: NA
CDR3 DNA: TGCAGCGTGTCCCAGGAAATTAATTCACCCCTCCACTTT
CDR3 protein: CSVSQEINSPLHF

D gene: NA
V gene: TRBV30
J gene: TRBJ2-2
clone size: NA
CDR3 DNA: TGTGCCTGGAACGGACGCGGATACACCGGGGAGCTGTTTTTT
CDR3 protein: CAWNGRGYTGELFF

D gene: TRBD2
V gene: TRBV2
J gene: TRBJ2-7
clone size: NA
CDR3 DNA: TGTGCCAGCAGTGCTTTGACTAGCGGGAGTTACGAGCAGTACTTC
CDR3 protein: CASSALTSGSYEQYF

D gene: TRBD2
V gene: TRBV19
J gene: TRBJ2-7
clone size: many
CDR3 DNA: TGTGCCAGTAGTCCTCGGGGAGGGACGTTATTCCCCTACGAGCAGTACTTC
CDR3 protein: CASSPRGGTLFPYEQYF

D gene: NA
V gene: TRBV5-5
J gene: TRBJ2-3
clone size: NA
CDR3 DNA: TGTGCCAGCAGCTTGGCCGGCCTGGGGCGCGGGACAGATACGCAGTATTTT
CDR3 protein: CASSLAGLGRGTDTQYF

D gene: NA
V gene: TRBV2
J gene: TRBJ2-1
clone size: NA
CDR3 DNA: TGTGCCAGCAGAGAAAGGGGGAATGAGCAGTTCTTC
CDR3 protein: CASRERGNEQFF

D gene: NA
V gene: TRBV9
J gene: TRBJ1-1
clone size: few
CDR3 DNA: TGTGCCAGCAGCACCGGGACCCTAAACACTGAAGCTTTCTTT
CDR3 protein: CASSTGTLNTEAFF

D gene: NA
V gene: TRBV5-4
J gene: TRBJ1-4
clone size: NA
CDR3 DNA: TGTGCCAGCAGCTTGGACAGGGTCCACGAAAAACTGTTTTTT
CDR3 protein: CASSLDRVHEKLFF

D gene: TRBD2
V gene: TRBV28
J gene: TRBJ2-7
clone size: NA
CDR3 DNA: TGTGCCAGCGGAAAGCGGGGGAACTCCTACGAGCAGTACTTC
CDR3 protein: CASGKRGNSYEQYF

D gene: NA
V gene: TRBV28
J gene: TRBJ2-7
clone size: NA
CDR3 DNA: TGTGCCAGCAGTTCCCCGGGAGTACTCTACGAGCAGTACTTC
CDR3 protein: CASSSPGVLYEQYF

D gene: NA
V gene: TRBV25-1
J gene: TRBJ1-4
clone size: NA
CDR3 DNA: TGTGCCAGCGGACCGGGGTTCCTAAATGAAAAACTGTTTTTT
CDR3 protein: CASGPGFLNEKLFF

D gene: NA
V gene: TRBV2
J gene: TRBJ1-6
clone size: NA
CDR3 DNA: TGTGCCAGCAGTGGGGAGGGTAGAAGATCACCCCTCCACTTT
CDR3 protein: CASSGEGRRSPLHF

D gene: NA
V gene: TRBV29-1
J gene: TRBJ2-7
clone size: NA
CDR3 DNA: TGCAGCGTCGGCGGGCGGAAGGAATCCTACGAGCAGTACTTC
CDR3 protein: CSVGGRKESYEQYF

D gene: NA
V gene: TRBV6-6
J gene: TRBJ2-3
clone size: NA
CDR3 DNA: TGTGCCAGCAGTTACTCGGAGCGGGATACGCAGTATTTT
CDR3 protein: CASSYSERDTQYF

D gene: NA
V gene: TRBV28
J gene: TRBJ1-4
clone size: NA
CDR3 DNA: TGTGCCAGCACCGAGGGGGGCGGGGTACCCAATGAAAAACTGTTTTTT
CDR3 protein: CASTEGGGVPNEKLFF

D gene: NA
V gene: TRBV4-1
J gene: TRBJ2-7
clone size: NA
CDR3 DNA: TGCGCCAGCAGCCCGATAGCTTCCTACGAGCAGTACTTC
CDR3 protein: CASSPIASYEQYF

D gene: NA
V gene: TRBV5-1
J gene: TRBJ1-3
clone size: few
CDR3 DNA: TGCGCCAGCAGCCTAACACCTCTGGACTCTGGAAACACCATATATTTT
CDR3 protein: CASSLTPLDSGNTIYF

D gene: NA
V gene: TRBV5-1
J gene: TRBJ2-5
clone size: NA
CDR3 DNA: TGCGCCAGCAGCTTGTGGCCCGGGACTTTGGGGGAGGAGACCCAGTACTTC
CDR3 protein: CASSLWPGTLGEETQYF

D gene: NA
V gene: TRBV28
J gene: TRBJ2-1
clone size: NA
CDR3 DNA: TGTGCCAGCAGTTTACCGGCGGGAACCTACAATGAGCAGTTCTTC
CDR3 protein: CASSLPAGTYNEQFF

D gene: TRBD1
V gene: TRBV7-9
J gene: TRBJ2-7
clone size: NA
CDR3 DNA: TGTGCCAGCAGCGCGGGCTCAGGGGGCGGCCACGAGCAGTACTTC
CDR3 protein: CASSAGSGGGHEQYF

D gene: TRBD1
V gene: TRBV19
J gene: TRBJ1-5
clone size: NA
CDR3 DNA: TGTGCCAGTAGTATTGGGACAGGGGGCCGGCCCCAGCATTTT
CDR3 protein: CASSIGTGGRPQHF

D gene: TRBD2
V gene: TRBV7-2
J gene: TRBJ2-1
clone size: NA
CDR3 DNA: TGTGCCAGCAGCTTAGATACGGGGGGCTACAATGAGCAGTTCTTC
CDR3 protein: CASSLDTGGYNEQFF

D gene: TRBD2
V gene: TRBV30
J gene: TRBJ2-1
clone size: NA
CDR3 DNA: TGTGCCTGGATGGCGGGAGGGCCGGGTGATGAGCAGTTCTTC
CDR3 protein: CAWMAGGPGDEQFF

D gene: TRBD1
V gene: TRBV9
J gene: TRBJ1-2
clone size: NA
CDR3 DNA: TGTGCCAGCAGCGGGAAAGGGACAGGCGCTAACTATGGCTACACCTTC
CDR3 protein: CASSGKGTGANYGYTF

D gene: NA
V gene: TRBV5-1
J gene: TRBJ1-1
clone size: NA
CDR3 DNA: TGCGCCAGCAGCCGACTGTCGAGCACTGAAGCTTTCTTT
CDR3 protein: CASSRLSSTEAFF

D gene: TRBD2
V gene: TRBV7-9
J gene: TRBJ2-7
clone size: NA
CDR3 DNA: TGTGCCAGCAGCTTAGGGGCTAGCGGGAGTGACCACGAGCAGTACTTC
CDR3 protein: CASSLGASGSDHEQYF

D gene: NA
V gene: TRBV9
J gene: TRBJ1-2
clone size: few
CDR3 DNA: TGTGCCAGCAGCGTAGGTGGACAGAACTATGGCTACACCTTC
CDR3 protein: CASSVGGQNYGYTF

D gene: NA
V gene: TRBV29-1
J gene: TRBJ2-1
clone size: NA
CDR3 DNA: TGCAGCGTTCGCCGAAGACTAGAGAATGAGCAGTTCTTC
CDR3 protein: CSVRRRLENEQFF

D gene: NA
V gene: TRBV29-1
J gene: TRBJ1-1
clone size: few
CDR3 DNA: TGCAGCTCCCCGAACACTGAAGCTTTCTTT
CDR3 protein: CSSPNTEAFF

D gene: NA
V gene: TRBV5-6
J gene: TRBJ2-3
clone size: NA
CDR3 DNA: TGTGCCAGCAGCTTTTCTAGCACAGATACGCAGTATTTT
CDR3 protein: CASSFSSTDTQYF

D gene: TRBD2
V gene: TRBV18
J gene: TRBJ2-3
clone size: NA
CDR3 DNA: TGTGCCAGCTCAAGGGGACTAGCGGAGAGCACAGATACGCAGTATTTT
CDR3 protein: CASSRGLAESTDTQYF

D gene: TRBD1
V gene: TRBV5-1
J gene: TRBJ2-7
clone size: NA
CDR3 DNA: TGCGCCAGCAGCTTGTCGGGACAGGCCTACGAGCAGTACTTC
CDR3 protein: CASSLSGQAYEQYF

D gene: NA
V gene: TRBV28
J gene: TRBJ2-7
clone size: NA
CDR3 DNA: TGTGCCATCGGCCGTTCTAGCTACGAGCAGTACTTC
CDR3 protein: CAIGRSSYEQYF

D gene: TRBD2
V gene: TRBV5-1
J gene: TRBJ2-1
clone size: NA
CDR3 DNA: TGCGCCAGCAGCTTGAACAGCGGGAGTGGAAATGAGCAGTTCTTC
CDR3 protein: CASSLNSGSGNEQFF

D gene: TRBD1
V gene: TRBV27
J gene: TRBJ2-3
clone size: once
CDR3 DNA: TGTGCCAGCAGTTTAAGGGACAGGGGGCGGGACACAGATACGCAGTATTTT
CDR3 protein: CASSLRDRGRDTDTQYF

D gene: NA
V gene: TRBV6-4
J gene: TRBJ2-1
clone size: many
CDR3 DNA: TGTGCCAGCAGTGACTCGACCCAGGGTTCCAATGAGCAGTTCTTC
CDR3 protein: CASSDSTQGSNEQFF

D gene: TRBD2
V gene: TRBV30
J gene: TRBJ2-1
clone size: NA
CDR3 DNA: TGTGCCTGGAAGCGGGAGTTTGGCAATGAGCAGTTCTTC
CDR3 protein: CAWKREFGNEQFF

D gene: TRBD2
V gene: TRBV10-3
J gene: TRBJ2-2
clone size: NA
CDR3 DNA: TGTGCCATCAGAAAGGGTAGCGGGAGCCCCGGGGAGCTGTTTTTT
CDR3 protein: CAIRKGSGSPGELFF

D gene: NA
V gene: TRBV19
J gene: TRBJ2-3
clone size: NA
CDR3 DNA: TGTGCCAGTAGTATTCGACTAGACACAGATACGCAGTATTTT
CDR3 protein: CASSIRLDTDTQYF

D gene: NA
V gene: TRBV18
J gene: TRBJ2-1
clone size: NA
CDR3 DNA: TGTGCCAGCTCACCAAGTCTGAGGAGCTCCTACAATGAGCAGTTCTTC
CDR3 protein: CASSPSLRSSYNEQFF

D gene: NA
V gene: TRBV2
J gene: TRBJ1-4
clone size: NA
CDR3 DNA: TGTGCCAGCTGTCGGGACACTCCTCGCGGGCTGTTTTTT
CDR3 protein: CASCRDTPRGLFF